This T cell receptor (beta chain) was captured in a study of early T cells in non-severe SARS-CoV-2 infection. One entry per CDR3 protein results from TCRdb running MiXCR on the 5' RACE reads. The table lists some 91,000 distinct CDR3 sequences, approximately 13% of them singletons. Germline CDR1 SEHNR, CDR2 FQNEAQ (reference sequence). The J segment lost 8 bases and the V segment lost 3 bases, leaving 4 bases of the junction unmatched. The CDR3 is 13 amino acids. The specimen was whole blood. The genes are TRBV7-9 and TRBJ1-2; the match to TRBD1 covers 9 bases. This TCR derives from an adult who was a healthcare worker with PCR-confirmed SARS-CoV-2 infection or an uninfected control (not recorded which). CDR3 nucleotides: TGTGCCAGCAGCTTCGGGACAGGGCGAGGCTACACCTTC. Amino acids: CASSFGTGRGYTF.